This is a list of T cell receptor beta chains from one sample in a study of blood T cell repertoires in COVID-19. Data came from immunoSEQ multiplex PCR; TCRdb stores just in-frame clones and leaves some out. The sample lists about 74,000 clones; around 90% were seen once. The specimen sequenced was peripheral blood. The receptors derive from a woman aged 55-69 years with active COVID-19. CDR3s leave out the opening cysteine and the closing phenylalanine or tryptophan. The D gene is left open where the match is weak.

>TRBD1|TRBV6-5
ASRPGQGVYEQY
>TRBD1|TRBV11-2
ASSLWGQGAYTQY
>TRBD2|TRBV15
ATSSNPLGSGRATDTQY
>TRBD2|TRBV12-5
ASGLALIPGLAGGRSYNEQF
>TRBD2|TRBV5-1
ASSLAGLAGAGEQF
>TRBD2|TRBV7-2
ASSYKAGTTLDTQY
>.|TRBV6-2/TRBV6-3
ASSFSSSYNEQF
>TRBD2|TRBV10-2
ATETSGSYEQY
>.|TRBV5-1
ASSFTGLFGEQY
>.|TRBV6-6
ASKVAVTYEQY
>.|TRBV4-1
ASSQDGTTGELF
>.|TRBV10-2
AGRRASEGELF
>.|TRBV6-2/TRBV6-3
ASSYRAEAF
>TRBD1|TRBV10-3
AISSGQGISGANVLT
>TRBD1|TRBV6-1
ASSEQGAGELF